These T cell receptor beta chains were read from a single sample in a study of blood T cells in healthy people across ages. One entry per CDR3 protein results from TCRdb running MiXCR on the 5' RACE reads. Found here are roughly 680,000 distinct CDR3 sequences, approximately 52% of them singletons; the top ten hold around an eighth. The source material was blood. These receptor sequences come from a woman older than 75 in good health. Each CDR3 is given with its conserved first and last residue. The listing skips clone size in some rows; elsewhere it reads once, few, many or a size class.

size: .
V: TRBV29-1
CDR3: CSVARTSGRDTQYF

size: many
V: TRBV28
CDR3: CASSERDLNTDTQYF

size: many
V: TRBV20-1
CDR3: CSARDPAGRETQYF

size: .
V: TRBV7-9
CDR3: CASNLFTGGLFF

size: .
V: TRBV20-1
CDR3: CSAGTSSNTQYF

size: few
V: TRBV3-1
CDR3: CASSQIALGTDTQYF

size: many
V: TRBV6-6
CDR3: CASSPGVNYGYTF

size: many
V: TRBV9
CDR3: CASSADRVRSTDTQYF

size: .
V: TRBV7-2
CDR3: CASSPRGNTEAFF

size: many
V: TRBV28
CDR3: CASSLWGTSGRSRGHEQFF

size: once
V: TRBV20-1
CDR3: CSARVGDEQFF

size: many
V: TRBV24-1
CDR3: CATSDSNQPQHF

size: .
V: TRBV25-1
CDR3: CASSVRRQITEYNEQFF

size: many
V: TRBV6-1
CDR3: CASSRLQGGPEESPHQPQHF

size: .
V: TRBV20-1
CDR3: CSASTNPSGGWRNEKLFF

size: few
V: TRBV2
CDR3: CASSVDGHTGELFF

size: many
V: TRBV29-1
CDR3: CSVDRVDTQYF

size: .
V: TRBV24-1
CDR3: CATAAQNYNEQYF